Given below is one T cell receptor beta chain in context. These data come from a study of shared clonotypes between healthy human individuals. Germline CDR1 is MNHNS and CDR2 is SASEGT. The CDR3 is made up of 15 amino acids. With V trimmed by 7 bases and J by 5 bases, 13 bases remained unmatched. Generated by immunoSEQ multiplex PCR, the TCRdb table keeps only in-frame clones and is missing some. The repertoire holds 2 million to 2.5 million clones, with about nine tenths as singletons. The rearrangement joins TRBV6-1 to TRBJ2-7; 8 bases agree with TRBD1. The sample consisted of naive CD4+ T cells from PBMCs. Subset given: CD45RA+ positively selected. This sequence was found in a man aged 18 to 30 in good health. Some clones in this sample may be carry-over from other donors' samples. Here the CDR3 reads CASKRAVTGAHEQYF. CDR3 DNA: TGTGCCAGCAAGAGGGCCGTGACAGGGGCCCACGAGCAGTACTTC.